This T cell receptor (beta chain) stems from a study of blood T cell repertoires in COVID-19. Across the whole study: COVID-19 samples from acute and convalescent phases originated in the United States, Italy and Spain. In each case, the material was cDNA or gDNA derived from T cells, B-cell-depleted T cells, or PBMCs.

Original processing notes: For nucleated cells, counts were estimated from reference gene primer amplification. The assay was immunoSEQ multiplex PCR, and TCRdb's table has in-frame clones only and misses some. V and J calls and clone size are given by that table; D and trimming were obtained from the DNA. This sample has some 270,000 clones, with 89% found just once. J lost 2 bases, V lost 2 bases, and 4 bases had no gene match. The CDR3 has 15 amino acids. The germline V gene encodes CDR1 MNHNS and CDR2 SASEGT. The sequencing sample was made of peripheral blood. The gene calls are TRBV6-1 and TRBJ2-3; 7 bases are a match to TRBD1. This receptor was identified in a woman in her 40s who had recovered from COVID-19. In DNA, the CDR3 is TGTGCCAGCAGTGAAAGACAGGGAAACACAGATACGCAGTATTTT. Translated, it gives CASSERQGNTDTQYF.